This T cell receptor beta chain came from a study of Ad26.COV2.S vaccination and SARS-CoV-2 variants. Germline V gene sequence: CDR1 ENHRY, CDR2 SYGVKD. Trimming shortened V by 6 bases and J by 6 bases, and 15 bases separated the two germline ends. CDR3 length: 13 residues. Here immunoSEQ multiplex PCR was the method, and the copy in TCRdb shows in-frame clones only, minus some. Of more than 400,000 clones listed, around 91% are singletons. As for treatment: some 20 received Ad26.COV2.S at low or high dose, single or two shots; 5 received placebo; per-sample allocation not given. Sampling took place 63 days after the first vaccine or placebo injection. Based in Boston, the donor was an adult of 18-55 years.

This chain connects TRBV10-3 to TRBJ2-7; the D call may be TRBD1 or TRBD2 (5 bases each). Sequences were derived from peripheral blood, sampled in a trial of Ad26.COV2.S vaccine versus placebo. The sequence was collected from a person aged 18-60 years who received the Ad26.COV2.S COVID-19 vaccine or a placebo. As DNA, the CDR3 is TGTGCCATCAGGTGGGGGAGTACGGGCGAGCAGTACTTC. It translates to CAIRWGSTGEQYF.